These 5 T cell receptor beta chains came from one sample sequenced in a study of OX40 agonist ivuxolimab in advanced cancers. Assay used: immunoSEQ multiplex PCR; TCRdb lists only in-frame clones, some missing. The sample shows 65,000 to 90,000 clones, 75% to 90% of them seen only once. This specimen was CD4+ or CD8+ T cells sorted from blood, taken in a trial of the OX40 agonist ivuxolimab. These receptors all stem from an adult with an advanced solid tumor such as melanoma, head and neck, liver or kidney cancer.

This chain uses TRBV5-1 with TRBJ2-3, with unresolved D. With 1 base removed from V and 0 bases from J, the gap between germline ends came to 9 bases. Per germline, CDR1 SGHRS and CDR2 YFSETQ. CDR3 length: 15 residues. This chain's CDR3 is CASSLMGISTDTQYF. CDR3 DNA: TGCGCCAGCAGCTTGATGGGGATTAGCACAGATACGCAGTATTTT.

This chain uses TRBV2 with TRBJ1-1, with a possible D match to TRBD1 (6 bases). V dropped 8 bases and J dropped 7 bases, with 11 bases sitting between them. CDR1 SNHLY and CDR2 FYNNEI come from the germline V gene. This CDR3 is built from 11 residues. The CDR3 spells CASVGAVEAFF. The CDR3 bases are TGTGCCAGCGTGGGGGCAGTTGAAGCTTTCTTT.

This chain connects TRBV2 to TRBJ2-3; 13 bases align to TRBD2. Germline CDR1 SNHLY, CDR2 FYNNEI. The CDR3 covers 14 residues. The J segment lost 4 bases and the V segment lost 6 bases, leaving 1 base of the junction unmatched. Here the CDR3 reads CASRTSGGSDTQYF. CDR3 nucleotide sequence: TGTGCCAGCAGGACTAGCGGGGGGTCAGATACGCAGTATTTT.

This clone has just one count. The V call is TRBV6-1, the J call TRBJ1-2, with TRBD1 matching over 7 bases. The V and J ends lost 5 bases and 8 bases, in that order; junction bases with no gene match: 5. The germline V gene encodes CDR1 MNHNS and CDR2 SASEGT. The CDR3 runs to 12 residues. This CDR3 is CASSLTGRGYTF. CDR3 coding DNA: TGTGCCAGCAGTCTGACAGGGCGCGGCTACACCTTC.

V gene TRBV6-6 combines with J gene TRBJ2-7; D call uncertain. CDR1 MNHNY and CDR2 SVGAGI come from the germline V gene (reference sequence). The V gene lost 4 bases and the J gene lost 2 bases, with 15 bases spanning the gap. The CDR3 length is 15 residues. CDR3 DNA sequence: TGTGCCAGCAGTTTGGAGATACGGCCGACCTACGAGCAGTACTTC. Encoded protein: CASSLEIRPTYEQYF.